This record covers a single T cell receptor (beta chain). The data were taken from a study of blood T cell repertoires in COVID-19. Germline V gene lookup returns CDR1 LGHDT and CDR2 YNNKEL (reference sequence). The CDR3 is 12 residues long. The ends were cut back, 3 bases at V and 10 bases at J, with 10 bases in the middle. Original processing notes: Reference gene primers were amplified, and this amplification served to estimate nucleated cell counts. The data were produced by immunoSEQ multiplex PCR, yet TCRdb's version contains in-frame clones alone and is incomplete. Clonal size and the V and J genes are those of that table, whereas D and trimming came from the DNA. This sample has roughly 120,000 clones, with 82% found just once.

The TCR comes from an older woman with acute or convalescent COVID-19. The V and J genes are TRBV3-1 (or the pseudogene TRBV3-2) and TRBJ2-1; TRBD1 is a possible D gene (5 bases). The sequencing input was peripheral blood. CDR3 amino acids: CASSHRQGEQFF. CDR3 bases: TGTGCCAGCAGCCATAGGCAGGGCGAGCAGTTCTTC.